This T cell receptor (beta chain) was captured by sequencing in a study of long-term antiretroviral therapy in people with HIV (dated by TCRdb to between 2022 and 2023). About the study as a whole: The earliest samples were collected roughly a decade before the 2015 WHO recommendation for immediate ART, at a time when ART was usually postponed until CD4 counts fell. No cross-contamination during QIAcube processing turned up in test extractions that ran a monoclonal T-cell line alongside 25 to 35 polyclonal samples. A total of fewer than 200 cryopreserved PBMC samples were contributed to the cohort by 30 adults with confirmed HIV infection, with samples collected serially over a mean of roughly six years (range 1-12). Of the roughly 30 participants with HIV, eleven were female. A retrospective serial study tested whether changes in peripheral blood TRB repertoire composition and diversity were associated with ART initiation and durable HIV suppression.

The immunoSEQ hsTCRB v3.0 assay was used at survey level resolution to sequence the TRB variable region. The targeted TRB sequencing depth was roughly 40,000-50,000 T-cell genomes per sample. TRB libraries were pooled and sequenced on an Illumina MiSeq using a v3 150-cycle kit. The authors' analysis ran thus. Repertoire analysis was performed in R inside a reproducible Nextflow workflow that covered QC, data transformation and analysis. LymphoSeq2, an R package for exploring AIRR-Seq data, was used to implement custom analyses. A few samples that produced fewer than 5000 total TRB sequences were removed, so fewer than 200 HIV repertoires were analyzed. Among the roughly 190 retained HIV repertoires, about 60 were collected before ART initiation and about 130 were collected after ART initiation. Each repertoire was downsampled to 5000 TRB nucleotide sequences, and summary statistics were averaged across 100 downsampling iterations. TRB sequences were retained for analysis only if CDR3 regions of at least seven amino acids were present. Diversity was assessed using a clonality score derived from Shannon entropy and using the Gini coefficient. In the repertoire networks, any two of the top 5000 CDR3 amino acid sequences were connected whenever the two sequences differed by an edit distance of one. GLIPH2 predicted antigen specificity groups and MHC restriction for TRB CDR3 amino acid sequences. Known CMV, EBV, HIV or tissue antigen associations were flagged by matching CDR3 amino acid sequences against VDJdb and McPAS-TCR. Pre-ART, post-ART and control groups were compared with Wilcoxon signed-rank tests and Holm-Bonferroni correction. TCRdb's version of the immuneACCESS table is confined to in-frame rearrangements and falls short of the full clone set. An unresolved V gene accounts for under half of the shortfall where checked; the remainder is of unknown origin. For V, J and clone size, that table is used; D and trimming come from the DNA. The sample profile shows fewer than 20,000 clones; 85% to 90% of them were found once. About 9.1% of the sample belongs to the ten largest clones.

A remark on this clone: It lacks a known antigen. No base quality values were provided; no much bigger clone lies one nucleotide off.

For this chain, trimming is 5 bases at the V end and 5 bases at the J end, and the number of junction bases without a gene match is 6. Its CDR3 holds 14 amino acids, cysteine through phenylalanine. Only CDR3 DNA remains: 42 bases, in frame from the first base. Looking up the germline V gene yields CDR1 MNHEY and CDR2 SVGAGI. The full study reports these points: HIV repertoires had narrower CDR3 length ranges than controls, and the network structure suggested an antigen-experienced repertoire that shifted only slightly toward naive after ART. Inferences about post-ART repertoire changes were limited because no data were available on ART adherence, viral resistance or therapy changes. Because pre-ART samples had limited cell numbers, profiling was done on unsorted PBMC rather than on sorted CD4+ and CD8+ T cells. A significant increase in TRB diversity was found to be associated with ART initiation, although TRB diversity was observed to remain significantly below that of transplant donor controls even after long-term ART. The samples span the years 2004 to 2017, and the ART regimens used may be less effective than current regimens. Because PBMC availability was limited, only the TCR beta chain was sequenced, with no alpha chain pairing. Expanded TRB clones identified before ART initiation dominated the repertoire across all time points, though the dominance fluctuated and decreased in many PLHIV after ART.

Participants were included only if at least one PBMC sample before ART initiation and at least two post-ART samples were available. Treatment was received in the United States of America by all participants with HIV. Before DNA extraction, cryopreserved samples of 1-10 million PBMC were thawed and then washed. At the time of the earliest PBMC sample, participants with HIV were aged between roughly 20 and 55 years. PBMC samples were contributed by each participant from 1-4 timepoints before ART initiation and 2-8 timepoints after ART initiation, with a median of 7 samples. Serial HIV viral load, CD4+ T-cell count, ART history and demographic data were obtained for every participant. Using a Qiagen kit on a QIAcube, genomic DNA was extracted from unsorted PBMC, with samples processed in batches of 12.

This TCR was sampled from a man aged 50 or older with HIV. The chain is made from TRBV6-5 and TRBJ2-7; TRBD1 matches 10 bases in the middle. The sequences come from unsorted PBMCs, collected 4.2 years after starting antiretroviral therapy. The nucleotides read TGTGCCAGCAGTGACAGACAGGGGGCCCACGAGCAGTACTTC. Translated, this gives CASSDRQGAHEQYF.